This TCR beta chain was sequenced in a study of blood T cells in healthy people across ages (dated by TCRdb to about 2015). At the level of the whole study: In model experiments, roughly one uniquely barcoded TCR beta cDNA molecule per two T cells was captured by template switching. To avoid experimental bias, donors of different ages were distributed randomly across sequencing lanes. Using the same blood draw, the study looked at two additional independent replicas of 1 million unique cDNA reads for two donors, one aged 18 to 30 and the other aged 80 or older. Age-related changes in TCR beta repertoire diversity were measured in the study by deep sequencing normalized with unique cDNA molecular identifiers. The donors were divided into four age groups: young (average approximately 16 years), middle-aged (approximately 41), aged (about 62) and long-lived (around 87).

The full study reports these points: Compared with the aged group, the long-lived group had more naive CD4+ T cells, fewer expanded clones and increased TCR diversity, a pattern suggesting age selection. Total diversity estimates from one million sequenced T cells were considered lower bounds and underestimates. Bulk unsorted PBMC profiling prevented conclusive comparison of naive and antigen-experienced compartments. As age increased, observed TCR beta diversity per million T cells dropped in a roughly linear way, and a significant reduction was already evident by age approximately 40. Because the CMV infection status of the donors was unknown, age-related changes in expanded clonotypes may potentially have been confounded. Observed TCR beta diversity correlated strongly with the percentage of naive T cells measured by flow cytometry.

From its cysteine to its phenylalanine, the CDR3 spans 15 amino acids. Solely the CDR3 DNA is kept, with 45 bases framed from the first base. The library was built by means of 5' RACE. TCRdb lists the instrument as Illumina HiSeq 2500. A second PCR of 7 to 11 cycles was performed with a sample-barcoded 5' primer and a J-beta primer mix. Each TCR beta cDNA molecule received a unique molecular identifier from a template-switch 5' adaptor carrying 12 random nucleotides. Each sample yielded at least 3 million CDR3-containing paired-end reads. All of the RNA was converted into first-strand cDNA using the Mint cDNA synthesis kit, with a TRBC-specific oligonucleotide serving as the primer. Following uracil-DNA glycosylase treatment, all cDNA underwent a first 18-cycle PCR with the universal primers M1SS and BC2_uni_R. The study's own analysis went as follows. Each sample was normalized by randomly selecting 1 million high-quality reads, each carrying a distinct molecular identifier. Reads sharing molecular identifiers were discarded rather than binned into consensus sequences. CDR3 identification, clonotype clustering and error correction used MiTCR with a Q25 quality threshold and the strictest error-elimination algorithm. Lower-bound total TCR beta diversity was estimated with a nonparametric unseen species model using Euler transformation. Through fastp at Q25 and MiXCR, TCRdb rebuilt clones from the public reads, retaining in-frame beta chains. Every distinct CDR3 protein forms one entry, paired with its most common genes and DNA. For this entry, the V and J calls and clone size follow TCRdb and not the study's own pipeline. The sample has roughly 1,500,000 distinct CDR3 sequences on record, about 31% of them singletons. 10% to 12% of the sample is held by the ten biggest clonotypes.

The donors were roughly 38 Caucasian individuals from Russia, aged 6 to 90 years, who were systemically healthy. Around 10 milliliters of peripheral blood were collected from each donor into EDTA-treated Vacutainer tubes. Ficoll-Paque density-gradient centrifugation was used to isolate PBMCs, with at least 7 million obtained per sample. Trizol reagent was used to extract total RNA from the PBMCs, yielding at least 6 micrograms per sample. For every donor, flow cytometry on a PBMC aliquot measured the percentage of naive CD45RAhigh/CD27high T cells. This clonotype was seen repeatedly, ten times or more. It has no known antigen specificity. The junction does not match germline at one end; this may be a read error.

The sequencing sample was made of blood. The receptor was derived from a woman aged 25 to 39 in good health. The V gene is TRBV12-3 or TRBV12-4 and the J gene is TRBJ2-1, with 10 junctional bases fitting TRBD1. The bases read TGCGCCAGCAGCCTGGGGACAGGGGCTTACAATGAGCAGTTCTTC. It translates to CASSLGTGAYNEQFF.